One and the same sample provided the 2 T cell receptor beta chains below, sequenced in a study. TCRdb re-derived calls from the 5' RACE reads in MiXCR, one entry per CDR3 protein. There are about 54,000 distinct CDR3 sequences in the sample; 17% occur only once, and roughly 2.4% lies in the top ten. Sequenced input: naive CD4+ T cells sorted from blood. Subset indicated: naive CD4+ T cells, CD4+CD45RA+CD25-. These receptors came from a female donor with breast cancer.

This clonotype was counted between two and nine times. The rearrangement links TRBV7-3 to TRBJ2-1; 9 bases map to TRBD2. Germline values: CDR1 SGHTA, CDR2 FQGTGA. This CDR3 has 16 amino acids. J was trimmed by 5 bases and V by 5 bases; bases with no gene match: 10. CDR3 DNA: TGTGCCAGCAGCACACTGGGGGGGACTAGCCACAATGAGCAGTTCTTC. Protein: CASSTLGGTSHNEQFF.

This clonotype has more than one count but fewer than ten. The CDR3 reads CASSPTSGSLYEQFF. In DNA form, the CDR3 reads TGTGCCAGCAGCCCAACTAGCGGGAGCCTCTATGAGCAGTTCTTC. The genes are TRBV12-3 or TRBV12-4 and TRBJ2-1, with TRBD2 matching over 11 bases. This CDR3 spans 15 amino acids. V was clipped by 6 bases and J by 8 bases; unmatched bases: 9.